This T cell receptor beta chain was sequenced in a study of identical twins. Study-wide results and caveats: Twins' surplus sharing was weaker for beta out-of-frame sequences.

CDR1 is SGHDT, CDR2 YYEEEE, per germline. The V segment lost 9 bases and the J segment 8 bases; nucleotides outside the gene matches: 8. The CDR3 loop spans 12 amino acids. In its sample, this clonotype was seen a few times. Its target is not known. TCRdb passed the 5' RACE reads through MiXCR, listing each CDR3 protein once. The sample has just under 550,000 distinct CDR3 sequences; roughly 15% are singletons. Separately, the same data were catalogued under a study of yellow fever vaccine responses in identical twins.

This TCR derives from a woman under 30 in good health. The V and J genes are TRBV5-6 and TRBJ2-1, with 7 bases aligning to TRBD1. The sample taken for sequencing was CD4+ T cells sorted from blood. The CDR3 is CATTKTGDEQFF. CDR3 bases: TGTGCCACTACGAAAACAGGGGATGAGCAGTTCTTC.